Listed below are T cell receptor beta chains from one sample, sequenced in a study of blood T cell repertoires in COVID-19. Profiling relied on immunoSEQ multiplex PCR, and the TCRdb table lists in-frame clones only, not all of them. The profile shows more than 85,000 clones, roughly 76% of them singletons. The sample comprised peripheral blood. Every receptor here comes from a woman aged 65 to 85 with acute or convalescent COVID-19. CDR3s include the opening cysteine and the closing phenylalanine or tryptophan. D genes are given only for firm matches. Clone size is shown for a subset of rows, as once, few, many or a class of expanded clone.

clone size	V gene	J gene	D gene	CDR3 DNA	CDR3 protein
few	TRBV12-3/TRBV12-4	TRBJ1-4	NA	TGTGCCAGCAGTTTATCCGCTAATGAAAAACTGTTTTTT	CASSLSANEKLFF
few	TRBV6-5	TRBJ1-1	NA	TGTGCCAGCAGCCCAAGGGACTTAAACACTGAAGCTTTCTTT	CASSPRDLNTEAFF
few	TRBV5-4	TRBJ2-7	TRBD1	TGTGCCAGCAGCCTTGCGGTCGGGACAGGGCGCTACGAGCAGTACTTC	CASSLAVGTGRYEQYF
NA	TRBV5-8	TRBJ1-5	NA	TGTGCCAGCAGCGAGACAGGACCACATCAGCCCCAGCATTTT	CASSETGPHQPQHF
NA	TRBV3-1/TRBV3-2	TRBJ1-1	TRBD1	TGTGCCAGCAGCCAAGGGACAGGTGAAGCTTTCTTT	CASSQGTGEAFF
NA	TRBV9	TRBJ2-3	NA	TGTGCCAGCAGCGTAGCTGACGGGGTTCGGCAAGGCACAGATACGCAGTATTTT	CASSVADGVRQGTDTQYF
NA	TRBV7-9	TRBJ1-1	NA	TGTGCCAGCAACCCATTGAGGGGGTACGGGAACACTGAAGCTTTCTTT	CASNPLRGYGNTEAFF
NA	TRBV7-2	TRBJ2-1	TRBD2	TGTGCCAGCAGCTTAGTGCTCTCGGGACTAGTGGACTTTGAGCAGTTCTTC	CASSLVLSGLVDFEQFF
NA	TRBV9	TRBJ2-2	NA	TGTGCCAGCAACCTACTCGGTGGCACCGGGGAGCTGTTTTTT	CASNLLGGTGELFF
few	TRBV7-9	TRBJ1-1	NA	TGTGCCAGCAGCTCCCCTAACCCTTTACAGGGCGGAACTGAAGCTTTCTTT	CASSSPNPLQGGTEAFF
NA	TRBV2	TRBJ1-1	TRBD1	TGTGCCAGCAGTCGACAGGGGGCGCGAACTGAAGCTTTCTTT	CASSRQGARTEAFF
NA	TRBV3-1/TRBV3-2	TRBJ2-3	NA	TGTGCCAGCAGCCGGACTAATTCTCGCACAGATACGCAGTATTTT	CASSRTNSRTDTQYF
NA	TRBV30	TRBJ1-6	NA	TGTGTACTGGGGGCGCGGAATTCACCCCTCCACTTT	CVLGARNSPLHF
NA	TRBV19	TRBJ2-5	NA	TGTGCCAGTAGTTCCCGACAGGCTGGGGAGACCCAGTACTTC	CASSSRQAGETQYF
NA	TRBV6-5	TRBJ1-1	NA	TGTGCCAGCAGAGCAAGGGGACAAACGAACACTGAAGCTTTCTTT	CASRARGQTNTEAFF
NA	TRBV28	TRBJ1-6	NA	TGTGCCAGCAGTCCATCCTCCTATAATTCACCCCTCCACTTT	CASSPSSYNSPLHF
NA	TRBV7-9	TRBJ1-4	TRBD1	TGTGCCAGCAGCGTGGGACAGATTAATGAAAAACTGTTTTTT	CASSVGQINEKLFF
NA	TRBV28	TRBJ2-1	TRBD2	TGTGGGAGCGGGAGTCGGGGCTACAATGAGCAGTTCTTC	CGSGSRGYNEQFF
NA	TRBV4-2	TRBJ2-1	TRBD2	TGTGCCAGCAGCCCTGGTAGCGGGAGAGCCTACAATGAGCAGTTCTTC	CASSPGSGRAYNEQFF
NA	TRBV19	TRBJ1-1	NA	TGTGCCAGTAGTATAGATGGGGGCCTTAGGGGCACTGAAGCTTTCTTT	CASSIDGGLRGTEAFF
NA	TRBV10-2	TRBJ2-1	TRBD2	TGCGCCAGCAGTGTGGGAGGGCCTGGCAATGAGCAGTTCTTC	CASSVGGPGNEQFF
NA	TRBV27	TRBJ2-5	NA	TGTGCCAGCAGTTTTTCCCACGCGTGGGAGACCCAGTACTTC	CASSFSHAWETQYF
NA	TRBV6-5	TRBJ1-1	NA	TGTGCCAGCACCGACGACAGGCTTGAAGCTTTCTTT	CASTDDRLEAFF
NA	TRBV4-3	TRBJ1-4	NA	TGCGCCAGCAGCCAAGAGTCAGGCCGGCGGGGAGAAAAACTGTTTTTT	CASSQESGRRGEKLFF
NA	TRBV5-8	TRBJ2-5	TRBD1	TGTGCCAGCAGCAATGGGACAGGGGGCGTGGAGACCCAGTACTTC	CASSNGTGGVETQYF
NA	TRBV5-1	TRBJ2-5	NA	TGCGCCAGCAGCTTGGGAGGGAGCGAAGAGACCCAGTACTTC	CASSLGGSEETQYF
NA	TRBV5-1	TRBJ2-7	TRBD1	TGCGCCAGCAGCTATACCGGGACAGGAGAACACTACGAGCAGTACTTC	CASSYTGTGEHYEQYF
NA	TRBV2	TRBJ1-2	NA	TGTGCCAGCAGTGAAACAGGATACTATGGCTACACCTTC	CASSETGYYGYTF
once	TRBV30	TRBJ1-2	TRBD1	TGTGCCTGGAGCTTATCGGGACAGGGGTTACATGGCTACACCTTC	CAWSLSGQGLHGYTF
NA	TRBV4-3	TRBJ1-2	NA	TGCGCCAGCAGCCAGGAGGAGGCGGGGGGTCGGTATGGCTACACCTTC	CASSQEEAGGRYGYTF
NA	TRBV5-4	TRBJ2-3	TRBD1	TGTGCCAGCAGCTTGCGGGCGACAGGGGGCGAAGATACGCAGTATTTT	CASSLRATGGEDTQYF
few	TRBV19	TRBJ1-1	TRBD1	TGTGCCAGTAACCTAGGACAGGGGGCTGGTGAAGCTTTCTTT	CASNLGQGAGEAFF
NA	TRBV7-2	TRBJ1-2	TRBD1	TGTGCCAGCAGGCTGGGGACAGGGGGCCTTGGCTACACCTTC	CASRLGTGGLGYTF
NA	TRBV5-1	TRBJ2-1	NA	TGCGCCAGCAGCCAGCCCCCGGGAGACCTAGGCAATGAGCAGTTCTTC	CASSQPPGDLGNEQFF
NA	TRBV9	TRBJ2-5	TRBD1	TGTGCCAGCAGCCTCGACAGGGGGCACCAAGAGACCCAGTACTTC	CASSLDRGHQETQYF
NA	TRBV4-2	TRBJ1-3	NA	TGTGCCAGCAGCCAAGGGCAACAGAACTCTGGAAACACCATATATTTT	CASSQGQQNSGNTIYF
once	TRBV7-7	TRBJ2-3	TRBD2	TGTGCTAGCAGCTTGACTAGCGGGAGAACAGATACGCAGTATTTT	CASSLTSGRTDTQYF